This T cell receptor beta chain is from a study of blood T cell repertoires in COVID-19. Overall study: COVID-19 samples collected from the United States, Italy and Spain covered acute and convalescent phases.

As for this clone: This specimen includes other DNA sequences encoding the same CDR3.

Germline V gives CDR1 KGHSH, CDR2 LQKENI. The trim removed 6 bases at V and 2 bases at J, leaving 4 bases unmatched. This CDR3 is built from 16 residues. Only in-frame clones appear in the TCRdb table, and some are missing; sequencing was by immunoSEQ multiplex PCR. The sample contains 180,000 or so clones, 86% of which appear only once. The sequenced sample was peripheral blood. The rearrangement uses TRBV18 and TRBJ2-1; 13 nucleotides line up with TRBD2. The clonotype was recovered from a man aged 55 to 70 with acute or convalescent COVID-19. The CDR3 loop reads CASSPGLAGAYNEQFF. CDR3 nucleotides: TGTGCCAGCTCCCCCGGACTAGCGGGAGCCTACAATGAGCAGTTCTTC.